These T cell receptor beta chains were read from a single sample in a study of blood T cells in healthy people across ages. Each CDR3 protein gets one entry after TCRdb re-called the 5' RACE reads with MiXCR. The sample has 750,000 to 950,000 distinct CDR3 sequences, about 48% seen once. The sample comprised blood. The receptors here all came from a man older than 75 in good health. CDR3s include the opening cysteine and the closing phenylalanine or tryptophan.

V gene | CDR3 protein
TRBV6-2/TRBV6-3 | CASSRLAGGSNNEQYF
TRBV18 | CASSLGPEDEQFF
TRBV7-9 | CASSSFGQGADEQYF
TRBV5-1 | CASSHGLAGVQETQYF
TRBV25-1 | CASSAPVGGNEQFF
TRBV7-2 | CASSLGLAGTDTQYF
TRBV12-3/TRBV12-4 | CASGLQGFYGYTF
TRBV27 | CASSTGLFYEQYF
TRBV29-1 | CSVEGSGRAPGSYNEQYF
TRBV6-5 | CASSYSEQGLAYEQYF
TRBV27 | CASSPGGGPRVQPQHF
TRBV15 | CATSLRTGVDTEAFF
TRBV20-1 | CSARRPGYYEQYF
TRBV12-3/TRBV12-4 | CASSQTESGANVLTF
TRBV11-2 | CASSPRDRRIHRDAYF
TRBV6-5 | CASSYSGQGVYEQYF
TRBV29-1 | CSVDSPSSYEQYF
TRBV6-5 | CASSYGRTGGPYGYTF
TRBV2 | CAGMPGLAGTDTQYF
TRBV10-3 | CAISDWGLNEKLFF
TRBV4-2 | CASSQIAGGPGNEQFF
TRBV12-3/TRBV12-4 | CATLGQKETQYF
TRBV20-1 | CSAPQDGNSYEQYF
TRBV7-2 | CASSPELSSGANVLTF
TRBV29-1 | CSVQGLMGSPLHF
TRBV12-3/TRBV12-4 | CASSKRQGGNEQYF
TRBV5-1 | CASSPGLAEESRSYNEQFF
TRBV5-1 | CASSLAGDRPDTQYF
TRBV30 | CAWSVAREQYF
TRBV12-3/TRBV12-4 | CASHQNTGELFF
TRBV7-8 | CDSSPGRANTGELFF
TRBV20-1 | CSAEGRGRIGELFF
TRBV28 | CASSLAGVNYGYTF
TRBV9 | CASSVAWDNYEQYF
TRBV5-1 | CASSMTPGNGEQYF
TRBV2 | CASRDGSNQPQHF
TRBV12-3/TRBV12-4 | CASSPRAGLAVNNEQFF
TRBV27 | CASRGDRGYGYTF
TRBV28 | CASSGGSLSRYTYF
TRBV24-1 | CATSDLGQGLTDTQYF
TRBV18 | CASSPLQGHEQFF
TRBV28 | CASSFNFRDREASYEQYF
TRBV29-1 | CSADVGGGSIQYF
TRBV20-1 | CSARDRRLADQHRYAYF
TRBV20-1 | CSARDLRRDGPYNEQFF
TRBV6-8 | CASSYLWFTPYEQYF
TRBV20-1 | CSARGPRGMNTEAFF
TRBV18 | CASSPPSGGTQYF
TRBV29-1 | CSVDPTRRTSNEQYF
TRBV6-4 | CASSLTSGRIYNEQFF
TRBV9 | CASSPGTGTSGRYFQNIQYF
TRBV5-1 | CASSLGVLGIQETQYF